This T cell receptor (beta chain) was retrieved from a study of T cells in Graves' hyperthyroidism and ophthalmopathy. Patients aged 18 to 65 with hyperthyroidism were newly diagnosed, with duration under 2 months. PBMCs were derived from around 10 ml fresh peripheral blood. General study findings and limits: Clonotypes that were expanded in thyroid above 0.001 mostly appeared in blood too.

RNA transcripts served as the template for amplifying TCR beta CDR3 regions. Initially, a first-round RT-PCR of the TCR CDR3 employed the HTBI primer set. TCRdb re-analysed the multiplex PCR reads in MiXCR, keeping a single row per CDR3 protein. Found here are approximately 430,000 distinct CDR3 sequences, approximately 15% of them singletons; the top ten hold approximately 7.5%. CDR1 and CDR2 (germline): LGHNT, FRNRAP. The CDR3 is 18 amino acids. The V end lost 3 bases, the J end lost 0 bases, and 17 bases lay between the germline ends. This clonotype has only a few counts. Its antigen remains unidentified.

The gene calls are TRBV12-5 and TRBJ1-4; D is perhaps TRBD1 (6 bases). The sample taken for sequencing was blood. The sequence derives from a young woman with Graves' hyperthyroidism. In DNA form, the CDR3 reads TGTGCTAGTGGTTTCTTACTTCAGGGGTATGCAACTAATGAAAAACTGTTTTTT. Its protein is CASGFLLQGYATNEKLFF. Together with reference TRBV12-5 and TRBJ1-4, the CDR3 gives the full variable domain: DARVTQTPRHKVTEMGQEVTMRCQPILGHNTVFWYRQTMMQGLELLAYFRNRAPLDDSGMPKDRFSAEMPDATLATLKIQPSEPRDSAVYFCASGFLLQGYATNEKLFFGSGTQLSVL.